The 28 T cell receptor beta chains given below trace back to one sample, sequenced in a study of OX40 agonist ivuxolimab in advanced cancers. Measured with immunoSEQ multiplex PCR; TCRdb has only the in-frame clones, and not every one. The sample lists tens of thousands of clones; over 65% were seen once. The specimen comprised CD4+ or CD8+ T cells sorted from blood, sampled in a trial of the OX40 agonist ivuxolimab. These receptors all stem from an adult with an advanced solid tumor such as melanoma, head and neck, liver or kidney cancer.

The gene calls are TRBV11-2 and TRBJ1-5; a possible D gene is TRBD1 (5 bases). The CDR3 has 17 amino acids. CDR1 and CDR2 (germline): SGHAT, FQNNGV. V was cut by 0 bases and J by 4 bases, with 16 bases left in between. CDR3 sequence (DNA): TGTGCCAGCAGCTTAGATATTTCGGCAGGGCGGAATCAGCCCCAGCATTTT. This codes for CASSLDISAGRNQPQHF.

This clone appeared a few times. The chain combines TRBV7-9 with TRBJ2-7; TRBD1 aligns across 10 bases. The CDR3 length is 17 residues. With V trimmed by 6 bases and J by 1 base, 12 bases remained unmatched. Germline V lookup: CDR1 SEHNR, CDR2 FQNEAQ (reference sequence). This CDR3 reads CASRLSGGDRGSYEQYF. As DNA, the CDR3 is TGTGCCAGCAGGCTATCTGGCGGGGACAGGGGTTCCTACGAGCAGTACTTC.

The chain uses TRBV11-2 and TRBJ2-7, with D uncertain. The CDR3 length is 16 residues. In germline, CDR1 is SGHAT, CDR2 FQNNGV. Trimming removed 3 bases from V and 5 bases from J, with 20 bases in between. As DNA, the CDR3 is TGTGCCAGCAGCTTCAACGCCTGGCTAGTTCCTCACGAGCAGTACTTC. Protein: CASSFNAWLVPHEQYF.

V is TRBV9 and J is TRBJ1-2, with 7 positions matching TRBD1. V shed 2 bases and J 4 bases; nucleotides not matched to a gene: 5. This CDR3 region has 14 residues. The V gene's germline CDR1 is SGDLS and CDR2 YYNGEE. Here the CDR3 reads CASSVEGAGYGYTF. CDR3 nucleotides: TGTGCCAGCAGCGTGGAGGGGGCCGGCTATGGCTACACCTTC.

The chain couples TRBV29-1 to TRBJ2-7; D is ambiguous. Trimming took 2 bases from V and 2 from J, leaving 10 bases between them. This CDR3 contains 13 residues. Germline values: CDR1 SQVTM, CDR2 ANQGSEA. The CDR3 region is CSVELGSTYEQYF. The CDR3 DNA reads as TGCAGCGTTGAACTCGGCTCTACCTACGAGCAGTACTTC.

V gene TRBV11-2 combines with J gene TRBJ2-5; TRBD2 matches 12 bases. Looked up from germline, CDR1 is SGHAT and CDR2 is FQNNGV. Unmatched junction bases numbered 6, after V lost 4 bases and J lost 3 bases. CDR3 length: 16 residues. The CDR3 nucleotides are TGTGCCAGCAGCTCCAGACTAGCGGGAGAGGAAGAGACCCAGTACTTC. Its translation: CASSSRLAGEEETQYF.

This rearrangement joins TRBV7-9 to TRBJ2-3, with D possibly being TRBD2 (6 bases). Trimming stripped 5 bases from V and 6 bases from J, with 24 bases between. The germline V gene has CDR1 SEHNR and CDR2 FQNEAQ (reference sequence). There are 17 residues in the CDR3. For the CDR3, the DNA is TGTGCCAGCAGCCCCCTAGGCGCGGGGCCTCCGAGGGATACGCAGTATTTT. Its translation: CASSPLGAGPPRDTQYF.

The rearrangement links TRBV19 to TRBJ2-6, with 7 bases fitting TRBD2. The CDR3 runs to 18 residues. Germline V gives CDR1 LNHDA, CDR2 SQIVND (reference sequence). The ends lost 3 bases at V and 2 bases at J; junction bases unmatched: 10. The CDR3 DNA is TGTGCCAGTAGTATCCTAGCGGTGATACCACCTGGGGCCAACGTCCTGACTTTC. It codes for CASSILAVIPPGANVLTF.

This chain uses TRBV15 with TRBJ1-1; D gene uncertain. Trimming removed 0 bases from V and 10 bases from J, with 9 bases in between. Germline V lookup: CDR1 LNHNV, CDR2 YYDKDF (reference sequence). The CDR3 contains 12 residues. As DNA, the CDR3 is TGTGCCACCAGCAGAGACGGGGTACCAGCTTTCTTT. This sequence encodes CATSRDGVPAFF.

As concerns this clone: At one end the junction does not follow the germline gene, possibly because of a read error. This chain's CDR3 is CASSSLGDYEQCF. The CDR3 nucleotides read TGTGCCAGCAGTTCCCTGGGGGATTACGAGCAGTGCTTC. V gene TRBV27 combines with J gene TRBJ2-7, with D tentatively TRBD1 or TRBD2 (5 bases each). From germline, CDR1 is MNHEY and CDR2 SMNVEV (reference sequence). This CDR3 contains 13 residues.

This clone showed up just a few times. The chain combines TRBV28 with TRBJ1-1, with unresolved D. V lost 3 bases and J lost 5, with 13 bases in between. Germline V gives CDR1 MDHEN, CDR2 SYDVKM. The CDR3 loop spans 14 amino acids. CDR3 DNA sequence: TGTGCCAGCAGTTTTCTTGATGGCGGGACTGAAGCTTTCTTT. Its translation: CASSFLDGGTEAFF.

The chain joins TRBV5-1 to TRBJ2-2; 7 bases fit TRBD2. With V trimmed by 7 bases and J by 5 bases, 11 bases remained unmatched. Germline-derived CDR1 and CDR2 are SGHRS and YFSETQ. The CDR3 sequence is 15 residues long. CDR3 sequence reads: CASYGPGGGTGELFF. The CDR3 nucleotides read TGCGCCAGCTATGGACCGGGAGGAGGTACCGGGGAGCTGTTTTTT.

This sequence joins TRBV27 and TRBJ2-7; 7 bases match TRBD2. The CDR3 spans 13 residues. Per germline, CDR1 MNHEY and CDR2 SMNVEV (reference sequence). J was trimmed by 4 bases and V by 2 bases; bases with no gene match: 2. CDR3 bases: TGTGCCAGCAGTTTAGGACTAGGGTACGAGCAGTACTTC. This encodes CASSLGLGYEQYF.

V gene TRBV11-2 combines with J gene TRBJ2-7, with 11 bases lining up with TRBD2. The CDR3 extends over 14 amino acids. V gave up 3 bases and J gave up 3 bases; unmatched junction bases: 1. The germline gives CDR1 SGHAT, CDR2 FQNNGV. Written as DNA, the CDR3 is TGTGCCAGCAGCTTTGGGACTAGCGGCTACGAGCAGTACTTC. As protein: CASSFGTSGYEQYF.

This sequence joins TRBV27 and TRBJ2-7; TRBD2 agrees at 12 bases. This CDR3 has 19 amino acids. With V trimmed by 1 base and J by 2 bases, 12 bases remained unmatched. The germline V gene has CDR1 MNHEY and CDR2 SMNVEV (reference sequence). The CDR3 nucleotides read TGTGCCAGCAGTTTATTGGTGACTAGCGGGGGTCAAAAGGCCTACGAGCAGTACTTC. Amino acid sequence: CASSLLVTSGGQKAYEQYF.

V and J are TRBV4-1 and TRBJ2-5; possibly TRBD2 for D (6 bases). Per germline, CDR1 MGHRA and CDR2 YSYEKL. Trimming left V 4 bases short and J 2 bases short, with 14 bases between. CDR3 length: 15 residues. The CDR3 nucleotides read TGCGCCAGCAGCCCCCCACAGCGGGCTCAAGAGACCCAGTACTTC. Translated: CASSPPQRAQETQYF.

This chain connects TRBV5-4 to TRBJ2-5; D possibly corresponds to TRBD2 (6 bases). V gave up 7 bases and J gave up 5 bases, with 21 bases separating them. The CDR3 covers 15 residues. Germline V gives CDR1 SGHNT, CDR2 YYREEE (reference sequence). The CDR3 is CASGWLGGAGETQYF. In nucleotides, the CDR3 is TGTGCCAGCGGGTGGCTCGGAGGGGCAGGGGAGACCCAGTACTTC.

This rearrangement joins TRBV28 to TRBJ2-7; 7 bases match TRBD1. This CDR3 has 12 amino acids. Germline assignment: CDR1 MDHEN and CDR2 SYDVKM. J lost 2 bases, V lost 9 bases, and 4 bases had no gene match. In nucleotides, the CDR3 is TGTGCCAGTCGACAGGGAGCCTACGAGCAGTACTTC. It encodes CASRQGAYEQYF. Complete variable domain (other parts from reference TRBV28 and TRBJ2-7): DVKVTQSSRYLVKRTGEKVFLECVQDMDHENMFWYRQDPGLGLRLIYFSYDVKMKEKGDIPEGYSVSREKKERFSLILESASTNQTSMYLCASRQGAYEQYFGPGTRLTVT.

This sequence joins TRBV28 and TRBJ1-2; D call uncertain. The CDR3 is 16 amino acids. The germline V and J ends were trimmed by 5 bases and 8 bases, with 24 bases remaining between them. The V gene's germline CDR1 is MDHEN and CDR2 SYDVKM. The CDR3 is CASSGFGTAGSRGYTF. The CDR3 nucleotides are TGTGCCAGCAGTGGGTTCGGAACAGCCGGATCTAGAGGCTACACCTTC.

The chain joins TRBV6-9 to TRBJ2-7, with 9 bases aligning to TRBD1. V lost 5 bases to trimming and J lost 2 bases; unmatched junction nucleotides: 13. The CDR3 spans 17 residues. Germline V gene data show CDR1 as MNHGY and CDR2 as SVAAGI. The CDR3 DNA reads TGTGCCAGCAGTGCCCCCCGGACAGGGGCAGAGGCCTACGAGCAGTACTTC. Encoded protein: CASSAPRTGAEAYEQYF.

This sequence joins TRBV15 and TRBJ2-1, with D possibly TRBD1 on 6 matching bases. V was pared by 2 bases and J by 3 bases, with 17 bases between. There are 17 residues in the CDR3. CDR1 is LNHNV and CDR2 is YYDKDF in the germline V gene (reference sequence). Here the CDR3 reads CATSRPKARTDYNEQFF. The CDR3 nucleotides read TGTGCCACCAGCAGACCCAAGGCCAGGACAGACTACAATGAGCAGTTCTTC.

Here the CDR3 reads CASSQGAGGPNEQFF. CDR3 sequence (DNA): TGTGCCAGCAGCCAAGGGGCAGGGGGCCCCAATGAGCAGTTCTTC. The gene calls are TRBV14 and TRBJ2-1, with TRBD1 identical over 8 bases. Per the germline V gene, CDR1 is SGHDN and CDR2 is FVKESK. The CDR3 contains 15 residues. Trimming at V came to 1 base and at J to 6 bases, leaving 5 bases not matched to a gene.

Only one count was recorded for this clone. The rearrangement links TRBV28 to TRBJ2-5, with a possible D match to TRBD2 (5 bases). Per the germline V gene, CDR1 is MDHEN and CDR2 is SYDVKM. The CDR3 contains 15 residues. V lost 2 bases to trimming and J lost 1 base, with 11 bases between them. The CDR3 nucleotides are TGTGCCAGCAGTTTAACTAGGACGGGCCAAGAGACCCAGTACTTC. It translates to CASSLTRTGQETQYF.

The gene calls are TRBV7-3 and TRBJ2-2; unclear D gene. The CDR3 contains 14 residues. The V end was cut by 5 bases, the J end by 1 base, with 8 bases between. Looked up from germline, CDR1 is SGHTA and CDR2 is FQGTGA. The CDR3 reads CASSPLGNTGELFF. In DNA, the CDR3 is TGTGCCAGCAGCCCCCTGGGGAACACCGGGGAGCTGTTTTTT. The full variable domain, completed using reference TRBV7-3 and TRBJ2-2, is GAGVSQTPSNKVTEKGKYVELRCDPISGHTALYWYRQSLGQGPEFLIYFQGTGAADDSGLPNDRFFAVRPEGSVSTLKIQRTERGDSAVYLCASSPLGNTGELFFGEGSRLTVL.

The rearrangement links TRBV5-3 to TRBJ2-7; D call uncertain. TRBV5-3 belongs to the ORF category, with a function that is uncertain. The CDR3 loop spans 12 amino acids. Trimming pared 8 bases from V and 3 bases from J, leaving 12 bases between. This CDR3 is CASSPGGYEQYF. For the CDR3, the DNA is TGTGCCAGCAGCCCGGGTGGCTACGAGCAGTACTTC.

The chain joins TRBV10-3 to TRBJ2-2; the match to TRBD2 covers 8 bases. From germline, CDR1 is ENHRY and CDR2 SYGVKD. The CDR3 sequence is 14 residues long. With V trimmed by 7 bases and J by 3 bases, 4 bases remained unmatched. The CDR3 region has the DNA TGTGCCATCAAAACTAGCGGACACACCGGGGAGCTGTTTTTT. It specifies CAIKTSGHTGELFF.

The table lists this clone with a few counts. The chain combines TRBV4-1 with TRBJ1-1; D call uncertain. Deletions cut 0 bases from V and 1 base from J, with 12 bases between. CDR3 length: 16 residues. Germline CDR1 MGHRA, CDR2 YSYEKL. CDR3 nucleotides: TGCGCCAGCAGCCAAGAAGCCCAGCGGAGGAACACTGAAGCTTTCTTT. This encodes CASSQEAQRRNTEAFF.

This clone has just a few counts. The chain is built from TRBV2 and TRBJ1-1; the D is unclear. Trimming stripped 1 base from V and 4 bases from J, with 13 bases between. The CDR3 has 15 amino acids. CDR1 and CDR2 (germline): SNHLY, FYNNEI. CDR3 protein: CASSEGVGKGTEAFF. CDR3 DNA sequence: TGTGCCAGCAGTGAAGGGGTAGGGAAGGGCACTGAAGCTTTCTTT.